This note documents a single TCR beta chain sequence. These data originate in a study of T cells in Graves' hyperthyroidism and ophthalmopathy. The ends lost 4 bases at V and 8 bases at J; junction bases unmatched: 13. This CDR3 is 16 amino acids long. Germline assignment: CDR1 SGDLS and CDR2 YYNGEE. Amplification targeted TCR beta CDR3 regions from RNA transcripts. First-round RT-PCR targeting the TCR CDR3 was performed with the HTBI primer set. TCRdb called the multiplex PCR reads again in MiXCR, with one record for every CDR3 protein. The sample comprises approximately 530,000 distinct CDR3 sequences, over 15% of which are singletons, and roughly 18% rests with the top ten.

The sequence derives from a woman between 18 and 30 years old with Graves' hyperthyroidism. Sample: blood. The J gene is TRBJ2-2, the V gene TRBV9; 8 nucleotides match TRBD2. DNA for the CDR3: TGTGCCAGCAGCTCCACAGCGGGGGTTAATGAAGGGGAGCTGTTTTTT. This codes for CASSSTAGVNEGELFF.